A single TCR beta chain is shown here with its context. CDR1 MRHNA and CDR2 SNTAGT come from the germline V gene. Trimming shortened V by 0 bases and J by 7 bases, and 18 bases separated the two germline ends. The CDR3 length is 16 residues. This record comes from a study of blood T cell repertoires in COVID-19. Study in general: Specimens from acute and convalescent COVID-19 originated in the United States, Italy and Spain.

Sequencing was performed with immunoSEQ multiplex PCR; in TCRdb, only in-frame clones are kept and a portion is missing. This sample yields 90,000 to 100,000 clones, of which about 81% are seen a single time; less than 25% belongs to the top ten. The receptor was derived from a man between 65 and 85 years old with acute or convalescent COVID-19. The sequenced sample was peripheral blood. The chain joins TRBV6-4 to TRBJ1-2; possibly TRBD1 for D (5 bases). The chain's CDR3 is CASSDSGQISILGYTF. The CDR3 DNA reads TGTGCCAGCAGTGACTCGGGGCAGATATCTATTCTTGGCTACACCTTC.